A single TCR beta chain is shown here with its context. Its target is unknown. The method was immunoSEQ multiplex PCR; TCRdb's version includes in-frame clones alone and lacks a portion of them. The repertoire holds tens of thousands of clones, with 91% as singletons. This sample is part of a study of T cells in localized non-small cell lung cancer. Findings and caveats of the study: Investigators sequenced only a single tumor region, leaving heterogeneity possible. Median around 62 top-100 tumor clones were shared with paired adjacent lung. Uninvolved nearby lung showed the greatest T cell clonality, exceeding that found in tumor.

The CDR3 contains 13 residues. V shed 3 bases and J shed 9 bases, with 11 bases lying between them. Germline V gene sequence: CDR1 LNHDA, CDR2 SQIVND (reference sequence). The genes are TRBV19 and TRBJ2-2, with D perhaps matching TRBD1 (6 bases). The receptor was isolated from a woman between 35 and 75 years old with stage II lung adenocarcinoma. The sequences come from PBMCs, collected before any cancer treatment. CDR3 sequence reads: CASSMGQLRELFF. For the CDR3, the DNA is TGTGCCAGTAGTATGGGACAACTCAGGGAGCTGTTTTTT. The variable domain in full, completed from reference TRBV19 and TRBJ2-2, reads DGGITQSPKYLFRKEGQNVTLSCEQNLNHDAMYWYRQDPGQGLRLIYYSQIVNDFQKGDIAEGYSVSREKKESFPLTVTSAQKNPTAFYLCASSMGQLRELFFGEGSRLTVL.